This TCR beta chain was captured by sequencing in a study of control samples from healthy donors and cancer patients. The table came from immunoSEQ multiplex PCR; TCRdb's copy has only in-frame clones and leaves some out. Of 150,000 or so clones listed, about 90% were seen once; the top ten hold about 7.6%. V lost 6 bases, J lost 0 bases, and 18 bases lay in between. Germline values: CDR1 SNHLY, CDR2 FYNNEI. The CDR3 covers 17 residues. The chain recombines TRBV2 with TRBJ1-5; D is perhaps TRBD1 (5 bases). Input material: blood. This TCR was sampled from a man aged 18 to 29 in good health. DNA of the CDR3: TGTGCCAGCAGCATAGTATCGGGGGGAAGTAGCAATCAGCCCCAGCATTTT. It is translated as CASSIVSGGSSNQPQHF.